These 25 T cell receptor beta chains share one sample of origin, sequenced in a study of OX40 agonist ivuxolimab in advanced cancers. The data were produced by immunoSEQ multiplex PCR, yet TCRdb's version contains in-frame clones alone and is incomplete. Of 94,000 or so clones listed, under 90% are singletons. Sequenced here: CD4+ or CD8+ T cells sorted from blood, sampled in a trial of the OX40 agonist ivuxolimab. All receptors come from an adult with an advanced solid tumor such as melanoma, head and neck, liver or kidney cancer.

This clone appeared once. The rearrangement joins TRBV2 to TRBJ1-2; 7 bases fit TRBD1. The CDR3 consists of 15 residues. Germline trimming cut 4 bases from V and 2 bases from J; bases unmatched to any gene: 7. Looked up from germline, CDR1 is SNHLY and CDR2 is FYNNEI. The CDR3: CASSAVLGQNYGYTF. DNA of the CDR3: TGTGCCAGCAGTGCGGTGCTGGGACAGAACTATGGCTACACCTTC.

This rearrangement joins TRBV5-4 to TRBJ2-1; 11 nucleotides line up with TRBD2. The germline gives CDR1 SGHNT, CDR2 YYREEE (reference sequence). The junction had 6 bases not matched to a gene; V was cut back by 5 bases and J by 2 bases. CDR3 length: 16 residues. The DNA for the CDR3 is TGTGCCAGCAGGCAGACTAGCGGGGAAGCCTACAATGAGCAGTTCTTC. Its translation: CASRQTSGEAYNEQFF.

The gene calls are TRBV5-8 and TRBJ1-5; 9 positions agree with TRBD1. The CDR3 is 17 amino acids. Unmatched junction bases numbered 11, after V lost 1 base and J lost 6 bases. The germline CDR1 and CDR2 sequences are SGHTS and YDEGEE. CDR3: CASSLILRTGVSQPQHF. For the CDR3, the DNA is TGTGCCAGCAGCTTGATCTTGAGGACAGGGGTCAGTCAGCCCCAGCATTTT.

The chain joins TRBV16 to TRBJ1-5; D not resolved. This CDR3 region has 15 residues. Germline CDR1 reads KGHSY; CDR2 reads FQNENV. V dropped 4 bases and J dropped 9 bases, with 19 bases sitting between them. The CDR3 is CASSPGPGPGRPQHF. DNA for the CDR3: TGTGCCAGCAGCCCCGGACCCGGCCCCGGTCGGCCCCAGCATTTT. Full variable domain (outside the CDR3, taken from reference TRBV16 and TRBJ1-5): GEEVAQTPKHLVRGEGQKAKLYCAPIKGHSYVFWYQQVLKNEFKFLISFQNENVFDETGMPKERFSAKCLPNSPCSLEIQATKLEDSAVYFCASSPGPGPGRPQHFGDGTRLSIL.

The chain carries TRBV30 and TRBJ2-2; a possible D gene is TRBD1 (6 bases). The CDR3 loop spans 12 amino acids. V lost 1 base, J lost 9 bases, and 9 bases lay in between. CDR1 and CDR2 (germline): GTSNPN, SVGIG (reference sequence). The CDR3 coding sequence is TGTGCCTGGAGTGACCGGGACAGGGAGCTGTTTTTT. Residues: CAWSDRDRELFF.

The rearrangement links TRBV28 to TRBJ2-7; 9 bases are shared with TRBD1. The length of the CDR3 is 15 residues. After removal of 7 bases from V and 3 bases from J, the junction contained 10 bases not matched to a gene. The germline V gene has CDR1 MDHEN and CDR2 SYDVKM. This CDR3 is CASKPGGTGSYEQYF. The CDR3 DNA sequence: TGTGCCAGCAAACCCGGCGGGACAGGGAGCTACGAGCAGTACTTC. The entire variable domain, with the rest obtained from reference TRBV28 and TRBJ2-7, is as follows: DVKVTQSSRYLVKRTGEKVFLECVQDMDHENMFWYRQDPGLGLRLIYFSYDVKMKEKGDIPEGYSVSREKKERFSLILESASTNQTSMYLCASKPGGTGSYEQYFGPGTRLTVT.

This clone was seen a few times. The chain has TRBV18 and TRBJ1-1; D remains unclear. Germline values: CDR1 KGHSH, CDR2 LQKENI. V lost 8 bases to trimming and J lost 3 bases, with 10 bases between them. CDR3 length: 12 amino acids. For the CDR3, the DNA is TGTGCCAGCCGAGAGGTTGACACTGAAGCTTTCTTT. It yields the protein CASREVDTEAFF. The whole variable domain, filled in from reference TRBV18 and TRBJ1-1, reads NAGVMQNPRHLVRRRGQEARLRCSPMKGHSHVYWYRQLPEEGLKFMVYLQKENIIDESGMPKERFSAEFPKEGPSILRIQQVVRGDSAAYFCASREVDTEAFFGQGTRLTVV.

The gene calls are TRBV11-3 and TRBJ1-1, with no clear D. Trimming took 4 bases from V and 6 from J, leaving 12 bases between them. CDR1 is SGHNT, CDR2 YENEEA, per germline. The length of the CDR3 is 13 residues. The CDR3 here is CASSSPSVAEAFF. In DNA form, the CDR3 reads TGTGCCAGCAGCTCCCCTAGTGTCGCTGAAGCTTTCTTT.

The CDR3 DNA sequence: TGTGCCAGCAGCTTAGAAGTTTCACCCCTCCACTTT. It is translated as CASSLEVSPLHF. This chain uses TRBV7-9 with TRBJ1-6; D remains ambiguous. The CDR3 loop spans 12 amino acids. The germline V gene encodes CDR1 SEHNR and CDR2 FQNEAQ (reference sequence). Trimming pared 1 base from V and 9 bases from J, leaving 4 bases between.

The V gene is TRBV9, the J gene TRBJ2-2; unclear D gene. Trimming cost V 0 bases and J 8 bases, with 14 bases left between them. Germline V gene lookup returns CDR1 SGDLS and CDR2 YYNGEE. The CDR3 spans 15 residues. This chain's CDR3 is CASSVGSLEGGELFF. CDR3 coding DNA: TGTGCCAGCAGCGTAGGATCCTTGGAAGGTGGGGAGCTGTTTTTT.

The chain carries TRBV9 and TRBJ1-3, with no clear D. V lost 1 base and J 3 bases, leaving 14 bases between the germline ends. Germline lookup yields CDR1 SGDLS and CDR2 YYNGEE. CDR3 size: 16 residues. The CDR3, as DNA: TGTGCCAGCAGCGTATCGTCTCCTTGGTATGGAAACACCATATATTTT. Protein: CASSVSSPWYGNTIYF.

This chain connects TRBV7-2 to TRBJ1-2, with TRBD1 identical over 9 bases. The ends lost 4 bases at V and 8 bases at J; junction bases unmatched: 11. This CDR3 is 15 amino acids long. Germline CDR1 and CDR2: SGHTA and FQGNSA. The chain's CDR3 is CASSSLQGAQGGYTF. The CDR3 DNA reads as TGTGCCAGCAGCTCCTTACAGGGGGCTCAAGGAGGCTACACCTTC. The full variable domain, with the rest looked up from reference TRBV7-2 and TRBJ1-2, is GAGVSQSPSNKVTEKGKDVELRCDPISGHTALYWYRQSLGQGLEFLIYFQGNSAPDKSGLPSDRFSAERTGGSVSTLTIQRTQQEDSAVYLCASSSLQGAQGGYTFGSGTRLTVV.

The V and J genes are TRBV7-9 and TRBJ2-2; D unresolved. Germline V gene data show CDR1 as SEHNR and CDR2 as FQNEAQ (reference sequence). Trimming stripped 7 bases from V and 3 bases from J, with 12 bases between. This CDR3 is 14 amino acids long. For the CDR3, the DNA is TGTGCCAGCAAGCCCCTGTCGGACACCGGGGAGCTGTTTTTT. Protein: CASKPLSDTGELFF.

This clone was recorded only once. The chain links TRBV7-2 to TRBJ1-2; 7 bases match TRBD1. Germline values: CDR1 SGHTA, CDR2 FQGNSA. This CDR3 region has 15 residues. The V gene end was trimmed by 5 bases and the J gene end by 0 bases; junction bases not matched to a gene: 6. The CDR3 DNA reads TGTGCCAGCAGCCGTGGACAGGCCGCTAACTATGGCTACACCTTC. It specifies CASSRGQAANYGYTF.

The chain joins TRBV5-1 to TRBJ2-1; D tentatively fits TRBD1 or TRBD2 (6 bases each). The CDR3 has 15 amino acids. Germline CDR1 reads SGHRS; CDR2 reads YFSETQ. V lost 8 bases, J lost 6 bases, and 21 bases lay in between. The CDR3 DNA sequence: TGCGCCAGGGGGGGAACGGGACAAGAGCTCAATGAGCAGTTCTTC. Translation: CARGGTGQELNEQFF.

This chain joins TRBV14 and TRBJ2-1, with D tentatively TRBD1 or TRBD2 (5 bases each). The CDR3 totals 16 residues. Germline V lookup: CDR1 SGHDN, CDR2 FVKESK. Trimming stripped 1 base from V and 2 bases from J, with 12 bases between. CDR3 region: CASSQAGPVPYNEQFF. Written as DNA, the CDR3 is TGTGCCAGCAGCCAAGCGGGGCCAGTCCCCTACAATGAGCAGTTCTTC.

The rearrangement uses TRBV5-8 and TRBJ2-3; 12 bases agree with TRBD2. This CDR3 region has 18 residues. V lost 4 bases, J lost 1 base, and 10 bases stayed unmatched. Looked up from germline, CDR1 is SGHTS and CDR2 is YDEGEE. The CDR3 protein is CASSLIPGLAGRTDTQYF. The CDR3 nucleotides read TGTGCCAGCAGCCTAATACCGGGACTAGCGGGCCGCACAGATACGCAGTATTTT.

CDR3: CASSPSGVYEQYV. The CDR3 bases are TGTGCCAGCTCACCGTCGGGGGTATACGAGCAGTACGTC. The chain has TRBV18 and TRBJ2-7; a possible D gene is TRBD2 (6 bases). Between the trimmed V and J ends, which lost 3 bases and 4 bases, there was a span of 10 bases. The CDR3 totals 13 residues. Germline V lookup: CDR1 KGHSH, CDR2 LQKENI.

This sequence joins TRBV10-3 and TRBJ2-2; TRBD2 agrees at 8 bases. CDR1 ENHRY and CDR2 SYGVKD come from the germline V gene. The CDR3 has 13 amino acids. Trimming took 6 bases from V and 6 from J; bases not matched to a gene: 3. The CDR3 protein is CAISNSGAGELFF. The CDR3 DNA follows: TGTGCCATCAGCAATAGCGGGGCCGGGGAGCTGTTTTTT.

This clone was seen a single time. The rearrangement links TRBV18 to TRBJ2-3, with 9 bases matching TRBD2. Germline CDR1 and CDR2: KGHSH and LQKENI. The trim removed 2 bases at V and 5 bases at J, leaving 5 bases unmatched. The CDR3 extends over 15 amino acids. The CDR3 coding sequence is TGTGCCAGCTCACCAAGCGGGGGGACTGTAGATACGCAGTATTTT. Its translation: CASSPSGGTVDTQYF.

This clone was seen more than once but under ten times. The chain is built from TRBV2 and TRBJ2-1, with TRBD2 matching over 9 bases. The trim removed 9 bases at V and 4 bases at J, leaving 4 bases unmatched. CDR1 and CDR2 from the germline V gene are SNHLY and FYNNEI. CDR3 length: 13 amino acids. The CDR3 loop reads CASSGGIYNEQFF. CDR3 in DNA: TGTGCCAGTAGCGGGGGCATTTACAATGAGCAGTTCTTC.

The chain employs TRBV5-8 and TRBJ1-2, with TRBD1 as a possible D gene (5 bases). Trimming left V 4 bases short and J 4 bases short, with 17 bases between. Germline lookup yields CDR1 SGHTS and CDR2 YDEGEE. The CDR3 length is 15 residues. DNA of the CDR3: TGTGCCAGCAGCCCTAGACTCTGGACAACCTATGGCTACACCTTC. The encoded protein is CASSPRLWTTYGYTF. Complete variable domain (other parts from reference TRBV5-8 and TRBJ1-2): EAGVTQSPTHLIKTRGQQATLRCSPISGHTSVYWYQQALGLGLQFLLWYDEGEERNRGNFPPRFSGRQFPNYSSELNVNALELEDSALYLCASSPRLWTTYGYTFGSGTRLTVV.

V is TRBV5-4 and J is TRBJ2-2; D is ambiguous. CDR1 SGHNT and CDR2 YYREEE come from the germline V gene (reference sequence). The V and J ends lost 3 bases and 6 bases respectively, with 21 bases between them. The CDR3 has 17 residues. The CDR3: CASSSDEDVVGSGELFF. CDR3 coding DNA: TGTGCCAGCAGCTCCGACGAGGACGTTGTGGGGTCCGGGGAGCTGTTTTTT.

The J gene is TRBJ2-5, the V gene TRBV29-1, with D maybe TRBD1 (5 bases). CDR3 length: 12 residues. V was pared by 3 bases and J by 2 bases, with 7 bases between. CDR1 and CDR2 from the germline V gene are SQVTM and ANQGSEA. This CDR3 is CSVDRDQETQYF. The DNA for the CDR3 is TGCAGCGTTGACAGGGATCAAGAGACCCAGTACTTC.

V is TRBV7-2 and J is TRBJ1-5; D remains ambiguous. From germline, CDR1 is SGHTA and CDR2 FQGNSA. V was trimmed by 4 bases and J by 7 bases, leaving 11 bases between them. The CDR3 has 13 amino acids. In nucleotides, the CDR3 is TGTGCCAGCAGCTCCTCTCGGGAGCAGCCCCAGCATTTT. This encodes CASSSSREQPQHF. The whole variable domain, remainder taken from reference TRBV7-2 and TRBJ1-5, is GAGVSQSPSNKVTEKGKDVELRCDPISGHTALYWYRQSLGQGLEFLIYFQGNSAPDKSGLPSDRFSAERTGGSVSTLTIQRTQQEDSAVYLCASSSSREQPQHFGDGTRLSIL.